This T cell receptor (beta chain) was sequenced during a study of technical replicates of blood from a few donors. The length of the CDR3 is 13 residues. The V gene lost 0 bases and the J gene lost 7 bases, with 6 bases spanning the gap. Germline assignment: CDR1 SEHNR and CDR2 FQNEAQ (reference sequence). Profiling relied on immunoSEQ multiplex PCR, and the TCRdb table lists in-frame clones only, not all of them. Here the sample spans roughly 14,000 clones, more than 75% being singletons. The TCR originated in a human donor in good health. The rearrangement joins TRBV7-9 to TRBJ1-4; D gene unclear. The sequenced material came from PBMCs. The CDR3 loop reads CASSLAAGEKLFF. The CDR3 bases are TGTGCCAGCAGCTTAGCGGCTGGTGAAAAACTGTTTTTT.